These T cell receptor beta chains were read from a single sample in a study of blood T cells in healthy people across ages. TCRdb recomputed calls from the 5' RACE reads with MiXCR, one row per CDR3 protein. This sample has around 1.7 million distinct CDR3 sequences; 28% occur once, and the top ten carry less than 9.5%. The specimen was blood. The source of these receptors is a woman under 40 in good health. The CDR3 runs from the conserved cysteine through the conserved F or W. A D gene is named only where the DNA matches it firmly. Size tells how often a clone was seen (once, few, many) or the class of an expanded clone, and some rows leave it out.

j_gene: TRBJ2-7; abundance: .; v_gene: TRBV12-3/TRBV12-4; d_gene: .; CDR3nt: TGTGCCTGCAGTTTCAGATTCGGGACCATCGAGCAGTACTTC; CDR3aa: CACSFRFGTIEQYF
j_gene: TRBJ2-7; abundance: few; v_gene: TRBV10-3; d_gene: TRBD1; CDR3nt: TGTGCCATCAGCCTGACGGACAGGAGGATCTCCTACGAGCAGTACTTC; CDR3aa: CAISLTDRRISYEQYF
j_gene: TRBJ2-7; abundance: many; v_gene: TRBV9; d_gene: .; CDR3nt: TGTGCCAGCAGCGTATCATGGGGCCTAACCTACGAGCAGTACTTC; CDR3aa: CASSVSWGLTYEQYF
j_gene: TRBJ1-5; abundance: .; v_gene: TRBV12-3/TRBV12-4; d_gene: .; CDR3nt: TGTGTCAGCAGTCCCGGGACGGTTAGCAATCAGCCCCAGCATTTT; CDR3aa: CVSSPGTVSNQPQHF
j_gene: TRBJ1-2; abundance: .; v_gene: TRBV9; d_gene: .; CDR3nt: TGTGCCAGCAGCGTAGAAGGTTCTTATGGCTATGGCTACACCTTC; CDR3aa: CASSVEGSYGYGYTF
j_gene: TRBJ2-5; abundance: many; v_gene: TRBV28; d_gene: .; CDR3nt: TGTGCCAGCAGTTTATATACTAGGTGGACCCAGTACTTC; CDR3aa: CASSLYTRWTQYF
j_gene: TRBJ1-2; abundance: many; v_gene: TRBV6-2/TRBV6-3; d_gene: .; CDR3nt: TGTGCCAGCAGTTACAGGGGAGGGCATGGCTACACCTTC; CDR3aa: CASSYRGGHGYTF
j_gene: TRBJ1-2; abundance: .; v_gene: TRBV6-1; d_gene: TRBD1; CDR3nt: TGTGCCAGCAGCCAAGGGGGGACAGGGCTCCGGGATGGCTACACCTTC; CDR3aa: CASSQGGTGLRDGYTF
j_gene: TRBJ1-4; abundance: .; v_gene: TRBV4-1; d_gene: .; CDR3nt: TGCGCCAGCAGCCAAGACCAGTACAGATCTAATGAAAAACTGTTTTTT; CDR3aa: CASSQDQYRSNEKLFF
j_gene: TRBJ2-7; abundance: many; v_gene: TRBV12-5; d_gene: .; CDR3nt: TGTGCTAGTGGTTCACAGGGACTAACGTACGAGCAGTACTTC; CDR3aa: CASGSQGLTYEQYF
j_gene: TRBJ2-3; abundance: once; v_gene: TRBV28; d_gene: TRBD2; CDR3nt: TGTGCCAGTACACCGGGACTAGCGGGGGGCACAGATACGCAGTATTTT; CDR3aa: CASTPGLAGGTDTQYF
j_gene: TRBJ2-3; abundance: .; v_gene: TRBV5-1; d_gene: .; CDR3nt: TGCGCCAGCAGCCTGGCTTCATTCACTAGCACAGATACGCAGTATTTT; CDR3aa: CASSLASFTSTDTQYF
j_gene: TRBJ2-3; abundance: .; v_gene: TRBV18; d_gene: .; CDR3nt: TGTGCCAGCTCACAGGCACAGGCGAGCACAGATACGCAGTATTTT; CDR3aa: CASSQAQASTDTQYF
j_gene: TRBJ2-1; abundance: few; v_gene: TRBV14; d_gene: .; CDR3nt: TGTGCCAGCAGCTTTAGGACAGCCCTCTCCTACAATGAGCAGTTCTTC; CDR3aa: CASSFRTALSYNEQFF
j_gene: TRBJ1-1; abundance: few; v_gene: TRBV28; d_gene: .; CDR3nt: TGTGCCAGCAGTTTAGAATCCCACAGGCCCCGGACTGAAGCTTTCTTT; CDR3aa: CASSLESHRPRTEAFF
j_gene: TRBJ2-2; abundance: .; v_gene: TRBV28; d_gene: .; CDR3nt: TGTGCCAGCATTAGCAACACCGGGGAGCTGTTTTTT; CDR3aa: CASISNTGELFF
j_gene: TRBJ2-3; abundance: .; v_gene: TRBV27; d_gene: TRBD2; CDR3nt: TGTGCCAGCAGTTTGGGGCGGGGGGCTCCCTCAACAGATACGCAGTATTTT; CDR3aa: CASSLGRGAPSTDTQYF
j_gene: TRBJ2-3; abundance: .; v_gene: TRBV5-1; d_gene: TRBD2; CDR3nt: TGCGCCAGCAGCCTCCCTCCTCTAGCGGGGGCGGGGGATACGCAGTATTTT; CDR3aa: CASSLPPLAGAGDTQYF
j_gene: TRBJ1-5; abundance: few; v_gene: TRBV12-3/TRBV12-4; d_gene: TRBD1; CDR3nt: TGTGCCAGCGGGGGACAGGGGGGGCCCCAGCATTTT; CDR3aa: CASGGQGGPQHF
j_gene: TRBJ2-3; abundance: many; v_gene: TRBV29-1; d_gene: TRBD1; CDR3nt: TGCAGCGTTACAGGGGTGGGAGATACGCAGTATTTT; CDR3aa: CSVTGVGDTQYF
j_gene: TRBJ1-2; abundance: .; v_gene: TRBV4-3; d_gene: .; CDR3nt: TGCGCCAGCAGCCAAGAGTGGCAGGGGATAGATGGCTACACCTTC; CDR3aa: CASSQEWQGIDGYTF
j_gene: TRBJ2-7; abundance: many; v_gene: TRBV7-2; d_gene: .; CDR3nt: TGTGCCAGCAGCTTAGCCCGGGGGCTAATCTACGAGCAGTACTTC; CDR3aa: CASSLARGLIYEQYF
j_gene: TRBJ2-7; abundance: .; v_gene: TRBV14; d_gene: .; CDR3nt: TGTGCCAGCAGCCAAGTAGGGACACCAGCTGTGGACGAGCAGTACTTC; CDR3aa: CASSQVGTPAVDEQYF
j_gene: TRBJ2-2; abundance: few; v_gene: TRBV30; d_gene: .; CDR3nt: TGTGCCTGGAGAGAGGGGAACACCGGGGAGCTGTTTTTT; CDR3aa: CAWREGNTGELFF
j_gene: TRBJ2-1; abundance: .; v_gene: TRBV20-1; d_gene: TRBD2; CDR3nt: TGCAGTGCGGGGATAGCGGGGCACTACAATGAGCAGTTCTTC; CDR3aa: CSAGIAGHYNEQFF
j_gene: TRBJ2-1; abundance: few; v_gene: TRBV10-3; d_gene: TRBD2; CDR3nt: TGTGGCAACAATAGCGGGAAGCCCAATGAGCAGTTCTTC; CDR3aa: CGNNSGKPNEQFF
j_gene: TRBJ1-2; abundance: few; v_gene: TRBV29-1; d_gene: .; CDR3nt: TGCAGCGAGGGGGGGCAGGATGGCTACACCTTC; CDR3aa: CSEGGQDGYTF
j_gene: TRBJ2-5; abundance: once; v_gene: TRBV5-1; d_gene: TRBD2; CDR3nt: TGCGCCAGCAGCTTGGATGGCGGGAGCGGTGAGCAGTACTTC; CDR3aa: CASSLDGGSGEQYF
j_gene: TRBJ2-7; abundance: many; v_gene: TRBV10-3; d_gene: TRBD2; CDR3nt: TGTGCCATCAGTGCCTCTAGCGGGACGGGGTCGTACTTC; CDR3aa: CAISASSGTGSYF
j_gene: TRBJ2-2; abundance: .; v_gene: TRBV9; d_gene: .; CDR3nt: TGTGCCAGCAACTCCTCGGTGGGGGGTTACACCGGGGAGCTGTTTTTT; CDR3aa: CASNSSVGGYTGELFF
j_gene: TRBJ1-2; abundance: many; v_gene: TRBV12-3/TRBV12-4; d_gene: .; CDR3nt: TGTGCCAGCAGCCCGGCCGGATCTAACTATGGCTACACCTTC; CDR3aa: CASSPAGSNYGYTF
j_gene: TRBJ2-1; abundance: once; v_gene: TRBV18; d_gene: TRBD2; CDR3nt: TGTGCCAGCTCACCTTGGACTAGCGGGCCCCATTTTAACAATGAGCAGTTCTTC; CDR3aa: CASSPWTSGPHFNNEQFF
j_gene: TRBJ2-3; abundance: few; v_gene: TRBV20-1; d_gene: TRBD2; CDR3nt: TGCAGTGCTAGGAGCCCAGCGGGGGGCACAGATACGCAGTATTTT; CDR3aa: CSARSPAGGTDTQYF
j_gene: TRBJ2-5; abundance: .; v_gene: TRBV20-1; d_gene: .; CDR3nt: TGCAGTGCTAGAGCTGTGACCCTGGAGACCCAGTACTTC; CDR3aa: CSARAVTLETQYF
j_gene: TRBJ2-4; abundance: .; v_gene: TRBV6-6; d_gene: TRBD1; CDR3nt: TGTGCCAGCACCTCAGGGGGCTCCAAAAACATTCGGTACTTC; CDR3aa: CASTSGGSKNIRYF
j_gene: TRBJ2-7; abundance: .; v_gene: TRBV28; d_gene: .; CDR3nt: TGTGCCAGCAGTTCAGCTAGGGTGGATCAGGGGCGGCACGAGCAGTACTTC; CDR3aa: CASSSARVDQGRHEQYF
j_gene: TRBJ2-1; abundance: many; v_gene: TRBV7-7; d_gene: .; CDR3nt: TGTGCCAGCAGCGCAAGACTCTCCAATGAGCAGTTCTTC; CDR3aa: CASSARLSNEQFF
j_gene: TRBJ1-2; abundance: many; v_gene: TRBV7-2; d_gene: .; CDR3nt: TGTGCCAGCAGCACCAAATGGGGCTACACCTTC; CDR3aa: CASSTKWGYTF
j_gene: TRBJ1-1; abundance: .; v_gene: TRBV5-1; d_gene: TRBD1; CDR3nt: TGCGCCAGCAGCTGGGACAGGGGGGACGCTGAAGCTTTCTTT; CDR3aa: CASSWDRGDAEAFF
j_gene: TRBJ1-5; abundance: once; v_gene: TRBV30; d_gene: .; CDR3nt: TGTGCCTGGAGTGAGGCATTCCACAGTCAGCCCCAGCATTTT; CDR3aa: CAWSEAFHSQPQHF
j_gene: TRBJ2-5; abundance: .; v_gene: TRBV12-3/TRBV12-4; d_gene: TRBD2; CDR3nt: TGTGCCAGCAGTGTGCGACTAGCGGGAGGAGAGACCCAGTACTTC; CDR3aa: CASSVRLAGGETQYF
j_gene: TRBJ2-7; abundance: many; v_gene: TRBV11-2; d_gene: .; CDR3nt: TGTGCCAGCAGCCCTATCCCGATAAGCTACGAGCAGTACTTC; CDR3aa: CASSPIPISYEQYF
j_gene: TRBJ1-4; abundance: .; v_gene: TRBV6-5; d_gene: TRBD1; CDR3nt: TGTGCCAACAGTGGACAGGGATATAATGAAAAACTGTTTTTT; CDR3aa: CANSGQGYNEKLFF
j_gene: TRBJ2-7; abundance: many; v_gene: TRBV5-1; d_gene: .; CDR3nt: TGCGCCAGCAGCCCCGCGCCTACTCGGGGGTACGAGCAGTACTTC; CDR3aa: CASSPAPTRGYEQYF
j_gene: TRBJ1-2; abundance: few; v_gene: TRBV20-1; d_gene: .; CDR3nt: TGCAGTGCTACGTGGACCGGGAAAAACTATGACTACACCTTC; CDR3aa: CSATWTGKNYDYTF
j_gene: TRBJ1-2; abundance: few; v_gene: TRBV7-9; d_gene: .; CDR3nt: TGTGCCAGCAGCTTGCCCCTCGGCACGGATGGCTACACCTTC; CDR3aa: CASSLPLGTDGYTF
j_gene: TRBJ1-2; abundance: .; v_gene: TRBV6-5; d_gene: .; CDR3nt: TGTGCCAGCAGTTACGATCACCGGCAGGGCGCTATGAGGGGCTACACCTTC; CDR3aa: CASSYDHRQGAMRGYTF
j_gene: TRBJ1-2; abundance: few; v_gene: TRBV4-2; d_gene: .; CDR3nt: TGTGCCAGCAGCCAAGTGGGGGGGACGGTCTATGGCTACACCTTC; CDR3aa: CASSQVGGTVYGYTF
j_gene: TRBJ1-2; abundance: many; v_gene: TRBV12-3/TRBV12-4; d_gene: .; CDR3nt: TGTGCCAGTCGACGAGGAAACTATGGCTACACCTTC; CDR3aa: CASRRGNYGYTF
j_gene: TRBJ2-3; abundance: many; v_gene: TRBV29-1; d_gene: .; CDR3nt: TGCAGCGTTGAGGGACTTCATTTGGATACGCAGTATTTT; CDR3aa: CSVEGLHLDTQYF
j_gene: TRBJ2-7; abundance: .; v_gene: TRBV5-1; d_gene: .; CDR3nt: TGCGCCAGCAGCCCGCTTTTAGCCCCAGAATCATACGAGCAGTACTTC; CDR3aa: CASSPLLAPESYEQYF
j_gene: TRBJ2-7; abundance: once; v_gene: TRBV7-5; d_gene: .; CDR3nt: .; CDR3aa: CISVSLYLFKSYEQYF
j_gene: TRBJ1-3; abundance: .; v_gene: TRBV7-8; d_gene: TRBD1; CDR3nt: TGTGCCAGCAGCGCCCGACAGGGTCTCTCTGGAAACACCATATATTTT; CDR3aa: CASSARQGLSGNTIYF
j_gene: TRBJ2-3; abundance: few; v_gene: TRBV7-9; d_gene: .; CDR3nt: TGTTCCAGCAGTTTGATCAGGGGGGAAAGAGATACGCAGGATTTT; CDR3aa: CSSSLIRGERDTQDF
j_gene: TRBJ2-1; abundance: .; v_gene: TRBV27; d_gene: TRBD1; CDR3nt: TGTGCCAGCAGTTTAGGGTCTGGACAGGGGGGTCCCAATGAGCAGTTCTTC; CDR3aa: CASSLGSGQGGPNEQFF
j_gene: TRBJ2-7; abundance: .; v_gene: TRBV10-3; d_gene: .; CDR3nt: TGTGCCATCAGTGAGTCGTTGGTCTCTAACTACGGGCAGTACTTC; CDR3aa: CAISESLVSNYGQYF
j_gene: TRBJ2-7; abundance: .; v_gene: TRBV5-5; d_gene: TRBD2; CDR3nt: TGTGCCAGCAGCCCCGGGACTAGCGGGACAGAAGAGCAGTACTTC; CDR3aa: CASSPGTSGTEEQYF
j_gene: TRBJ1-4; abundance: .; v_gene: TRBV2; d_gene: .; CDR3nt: TGTGCCAGCAAGGTTGACGGAGAAAAACTGTTTTTT; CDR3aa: CASKVDGEKLFF
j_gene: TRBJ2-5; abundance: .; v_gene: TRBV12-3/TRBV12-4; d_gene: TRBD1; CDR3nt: TGTGCCAGCAGTTTCAGGGGGATGGGGACAGGGGCTCGGAATGAGCAGTACTTC; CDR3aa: CASSFRGMGTGARNEQYF
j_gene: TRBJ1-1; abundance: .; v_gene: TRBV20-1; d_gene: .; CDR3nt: TGCAGTGCTCCTACAAGCGGGAACACTGAAGCTTTCTTT; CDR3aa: CSAPTSGNTEAFF